Listed below are T cell receptor beta chains from one sample, sequenced in a study of beta chain features in type 1 diabetes. Data came from immunoSEQ multiplex PCR; TCRdb stores just in-frame clones and leaves some out. The table lists about 320,000 clones, 13% to 15% of them singletons, with about 6.7% in the top ten. The material sequenced was central memory CD4+ T cells from blood. The origin of the receptors is a man between 25 and 39 years old in good health. The CDR3 runs from the conserved cysteine through the conserved F or W. Fields, in order: V gene, J gene, clone size, D gene, CDR3 protein, CDR3 DNA. The D gene is left open where the match is weak. Not every row has a clone size; where given, it reads once, few, many or a size class.

TRBV19,TRBJ1-1,.,.,CASFRQPITEAFF,TGTGCCAGTTTCCGGCAGCCGATTACTGAAGCTTTCTTT
TRBV11-3,TRBJ2-1,few,.,CASSLRLPGNEQFF,TGTGCCAGCAGCTTGCGCCTCCCGGGCAATGAGCAGTTCTTC
TRBV19,TRBJ1-2,.,.,CASSTPGRGYGGYTF,TGTGCCAGTAGTACCCCGGGACGGGGGTACGGTGGCTACACCTTC
TRBV4-1,TRBJ1-1,.,.,CASSQVLGTNTEAFF,TGCGCCAGCAGCCAAGTTCTAGGGACGAACACTGAAGCTTTCTTT
TRBV11-2,TRBJ2-2,.,TRBD1,CASSLERTGYNTGELFF,TGTGCCAGCAGCTTAGAACGGACAGGGTATAACACCGGGGAGCTGTTTTTT
TRBV7-9,TRBJ2-7,.,TRBD1,CASIRDRGAYEQYF,TGTGCCAGCATCCGGGACAGGGGGGCCTACGAGCAGTACTTC
TRBV5-4,TRBJ2-7,few,.,CASSQQRQNPYEQYF,TGCGCCAGCAGCCAACAAAGACAGAATCCTTACGAGCAGTACTTC
TRBV6-5,TRBJ1-1,many,.,CASKNRADTEAFF,TGTGCCAGCAAGAACAGGGCGGACACTGAAGCTTTCTTT
TRBV19,TRBJ2-2,.,TRBD1,CASSIGQGRTGELFF,TGTGCCAGTAGTATAGGACAGGGGAGAACCGGGGAGCTGTTTTTT
TRBV11-2,TRBJ1-4,.,TRBD1,CASSFPGQGREKLFF,TGTGCCAGCAGCTTTCCCGGACAGGGTCGGGAAAAACTGTTTTTT
TRBV11-2,TRBJ1-6,few,.,CASSSPAGGPLHF,TGTGCCAGCAGCTCCCCCGCGGGGGGACCCCTCCACTTT
TRBV7-8,TRBJ1-5,.,.,CASVNPGQPQHF,TGTGCCAGCGTGAACCCGGGGCAGCCCCAGCATTTT
TRBV30,TRBJ1-5,few,.,CAWAGKSNQPQHF,TGTGCCTGGGCGGGAAAGAGCAATCAGCCCCAGCATTTT
TRBV21-1,TRBJ2-3,few,.,CASSGLLDEQDDTQYF,TGTGCCAGCAGCGGACTCCTAGATGAGCAGGATGATACGCAGTATTTT
TRBV5-1,TRBJ1-5,.,.,CASSLGQPQHF,TGCGCCAGCAGCTTGGGCCAGCCCCAGCATTTT
TRBV9,TRBJ2-6,.,.,CASSVDPRGQHSGANVLTF,TGTGCCAGCAGCGTCGATCCGAGAGGACAACACTCTGGGGCCAACGTCCTGACTTTC
TRBV6-1,TRBJ1-1,.,.,CASSATDWDTEAFF,TGTGCCAGCAGTGCGACGGATTGGGACACTGAAGCTTTCTTT
TRBV9,TRBJ1-1,.,.,CASSPGEVLQNTEAFF,TGTGCCAGCAGCCCGGGGGAGGTACTACAGAACACTGAAGCTTTCTTT
TRBV7-2,TRBJ2-3,.,TRBD2,CASSPSGASTDTQYF,TGTGCCAGCAGCCCTAGCGGAGCTAGCACAGATACGCAGTATTTT
TRBV2,TRBJ1-6,.,TRBD1,CASNAGTGGSPLHF,TGTGCCAGCAACGCCGGGACAGGTGGCTCACCCCTCCACTTT
TRBV4-2,TRBJ2-4,.,.,CASSQELMGSDIQYF,TGTGCCAGCAGCCAAGAACTAATGGGTTCAGACATTCAGTACTTC
TRBV27,TRBJ2-5,few,.,CASSLGVGSSYRETQYF,TGTGCCAGCAGTTTAGGGGTCGGGTCCTCCTATAGGGAGACCCAGTACTTC
TRBV5-1,TRBJ2-3,few,.,CASSLASLKDTQYF,TGCGCCAGCAGCTTAGCTAGCCTAAAAGATACGCAGTATTTT
TRBV7-2,TRBJ1-5,few,.,CASSSTHGQPQHF,TGTGCCAGCAGCTCCACTCATGGCCAGCCCCAGCATTTT
TRBV5-5,TRBJ1-2,.,.,CASSLAPSGNYGYTF,TGTGCCAGCAGTCTGGCCCCATCCGGAAACTATGGCTACACCTTC
TRBV19,TRBJ1-2,.,TRBD1,CASSDRGAPYGYTF,TGTGCCAGTAGCGACAGGGGTGCCCCCTATGGCTACACCTTC
TRBV18,TRBJ1-2,few,.,CASSPAGAANYGYTF,TGTGCCAGCTCACCGGCGGGGGCAGCTAACTATGGCTACACCTTC
TRBV7-8,TRBJ2-1,.,.,CASSSRPPSVGRNEQFF,TGTGCCAGCAGTTCCCGACCCCCCTCAGTAGGCAGAAATGAGCAGTTCTTC
TRBV30,TRBJ1-5,few,.,CAWSNGPNQPQHF,TGTGCCTGGAGCAACGGCCCGAATCAGCCCCAGCATTTT